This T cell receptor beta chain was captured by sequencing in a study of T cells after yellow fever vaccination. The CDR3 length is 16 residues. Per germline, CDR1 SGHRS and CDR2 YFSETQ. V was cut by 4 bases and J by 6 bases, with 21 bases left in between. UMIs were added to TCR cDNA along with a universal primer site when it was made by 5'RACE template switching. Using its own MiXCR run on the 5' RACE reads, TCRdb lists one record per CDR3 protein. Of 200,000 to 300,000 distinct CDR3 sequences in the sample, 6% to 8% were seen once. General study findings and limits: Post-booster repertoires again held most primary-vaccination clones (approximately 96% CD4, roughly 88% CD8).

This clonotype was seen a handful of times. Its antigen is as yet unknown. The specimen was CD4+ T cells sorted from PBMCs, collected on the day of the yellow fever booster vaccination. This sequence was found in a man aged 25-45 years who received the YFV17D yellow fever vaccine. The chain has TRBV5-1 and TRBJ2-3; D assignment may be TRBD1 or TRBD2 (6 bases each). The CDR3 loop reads CASSRGAMRVTDTQYF. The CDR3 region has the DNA TGCGCCAGCAGCAGGGGGGCTATGCGGGTGACGGATACGCAGTATTTT.